The source of this TCR beta chain is a study of cytomegalovirus exposure and HLA in healthy donors (dated by TCRdb to 2017 to 2019). As for the study more broadly: An earlier analysis of roughly 630 of the donors reported more than 250 Gb of sequence data and roughly 100 million unique TCR beta sequences from about 200 million T cells. An early release covering just under 650 HLA-typed donors comprised 250 to 350 gigabases of sequencing data and roughly 86 million unique TCR sequences. Of the 300 to 400 genotyped donors, about 80% fell in the genetic ancestry cluster associated with self-reported Caucasian donors. The study was designed to test whether signatures of past pathogen exposure could be identified by cataloging public T cell receptors. The study used immunosequencing to profile the T cell repertoires of several hundred subjects and linked those repertoires to cytomegalovirus serostatus. A separate validation cohort of more than 100 different subjects was used in addition to the approximately 640-subject first cohort. To predict cytomegalovirus infection status, the study combined high-throughput TCR immunosequencing, statistical association of individual TCRs with disease status, and machine learning. In a later analysis, previously published TCR beta repertoires from 666 donors were re-analyzed and high-resolution HLA genotyping was added so that TCR occurrence patterns could be studied. In the later analysis, no new phenotypic data were used to find candidate immune exposures; instead, reliance was placed on TCR beta sequences and their occurrence across donors. To decide whether each TCR beta V gene segment behaved as functional or pseudogenic, an earlier analysis of approximately 620 of the donors relied on high-throughput TCR beta sequencing. Donor age, sex, ethnicity and CMV serostatus were compiled alongside the repertoire data. A later genetic analysis used genome-wide SNP genotypes for about three fifths of the 666 donors, treating that subset as a discovery cohort. All discovery cohort repertoires had been generated on a single sequencing platform. Both class I and class II loci were covered by HLA typing, at four-digit resolution. The number of typed donors differed by locus: about 620-640 for A, B, C, DRB1 and DQB1; 500 to 550 for DQA1; approximately 600 for DPA1; and about 470 for DPB1. Roughly 5 DR-DQ haplotypes were handled as single units for association and clustering, since linkage in the cohort was strong. Among around 400 genotyped donors of the cohort, an average of approximately 240,000 unique TCR beta nucleotide sequences was sequenced per donor, of which about 18% were non-productive. What the research found in general, with its limitations: Correlated functional status among segregating V segments might be attributable to linkage disequilibrium, but an unknown experimental factor could not be ruled out. In an earlier analysis of some 640 of the donors, most TCR beta V segments were observed in productive rearrangements about 90% or about 30% of the time, broadly matching IMGT annotations. The classifier was reported to diagnose cytomegalovirus status with high specificity and sensitivity in both the original and validation cohorts. When HLA alleles, especially DR and DQ, strongly co-occurred, TCR associations were difficult to assign to individual alleles. In vitro tests confirmed that a few of the cytomegalovirus-associated TCR beta chains recognize cytomegalovirus antigens. Specific HLA alleles were associated with 15,000 to 20,000 TCR beta sequences at a false discovery rate of 0.05 in a later analysis. In a later analysis, several top co-occurrence clusters were reported to appear linked to parvovirus B19, influenza, CMV and Epstein-Barr virus. It was suggested by the authors that the approach could potentially be generalized to other disease states and immunological phenotypes. According to a later analysis, most CMV-associated TCR beta chains appeared to be HLA-restricted, and the HLA associations seemed to be driven largely by CMV exposure. The cohort was sequenced for TCR beta chains only, and without alpha or paired-chain data the features that could be detected were limited. A later genetic analysis associated a missense DCLRE1C variant with V-gene and J-gene trimming of TCR beta chains, and an independent cohort replicated the association. In a later analysis, the rate of TCR association differed among HLA loci, with DRB1 alleles having the most associated TCRs and HLA-C alleles having the fewest. CMV serostatus was the only immune exposure information available for the cohort. According to a later genetic analysis, donors in an Asian-associated ancestry cluster had fewer N-insertions in productive TCRs than the roughly 700-donor mean. Some IMGT-functional V segments, including TRBV6-2 and TRBV6-3, could not be told apart with the 87-base-pair reads, so those segments were excluded. Most TCR sequences were seen in very few donors, while some public TCRs were found in many individuals. The presence/absence analyses assumed that sequencing depth was roughly uniform across donors, and that assumption may not be true. The study listed 150 to 200 TCR beta chains as associated with cytomegalovirus. A later analysis found that HLA-associated TCR beta chains were more clonally expanded and had lower generation probabilities than equally common non-associated chains. Because counts were too low, seventeen rarely observed V segments, including chromosome 9 orphons, were left out of the earlier analysis of a few hundred of the donors. Because some donors lacked HLA typing at each locus, the association tests relied only on the typed subset. A group of highly shared sequence variants was considered likely to be a technical artifact of the sequencing pipeline. A further reported finding was that TCR beta sequences accurately predicted the HLA-A and HLA-B alleles for most subjects in the first cohort.

Library creation used the immunoSEQ multiplex PCR assay. For the multiplex PCR, a mixture combining 60 forward primers for TCR Vbeta segments and 13 reverse primers for TCR Jbeta segments was used. A multiplex PCR assay on genomic DNA amplified the CDR3 region of rearranged TCR beta genes. The Illumina HiSeq System was used to sequence the amplified TCR beta libraries as 87-base-pair reads. The source study handled its data this way. In a later analysis, 80 million or so unique TCR beta chains were counted across the 500 to 700 repertoires, and roughly 10 million of these chains were shared by at least two donors. A nearest-neighbor algorithm error-corrected the raw reads and collapsed the reads into unique sequences, merging closely related sequences to remove PCR and sequencing errors. V, D and J gene segments were assigned by aligning CDR3 sequences to IMGT reference sequences. Each retained sequence needed at least a six-nucleotide match to both a V gene segment and a J gene segment. A rearrangement was called productive if the CDR3 had no stop codons and remained in frame with V and J, and every other rearrangement was called non-productive. CDR3 was defined by IMGT convention, running from the second conserved V-encoded cysteine to the conserved J-encoded phenylalanine. In an earlier analysis of 550 to 650 of the donors, sequences lacking an unambiguous match to a single V gene segment were excluded. An earlier analysis of a few hundred of the donors called V segments functional above 56.7% productive rearrangements and segregating when the between-donor standard deviation exceeded 5%. A statistical classification framework was built for diagnosing cytomegalovirus status from the catalog of TCR beta chain sequences. In a later analysis, V and J genes were assigned by comparing TCR nucleotide sequences against IMGT/GENE-DB human TR gene sequences. The TCRdist pipeline was used in a later analysis to assign CDR3 sequences and most-parsimonious VDJ recombination scenarios. In a later analysis, every TCR beta chain was defined by the combination of its CDR3 amino acid sequence and its V-gene family, and reads without a unique V-gene family were dropped. To address suspected cross-contamination and a sequencing artifact, a later analysis removed around 590 highly shared, low-generation-probability nucleotide sequences. In a later analysis, a clonal expansion index for each public chain was calculated from normalized within-repertoire ranks of inferred template counts. A later analysis computed generation probabilities with a VDJ recombination model fitted to out-of-frame rearrangements, and checked the results against IGoR. In a later analysis, hypergeometric tests were used to score TCR-TCR, TCR-HLA and TCR-CMV co-occurrence, with a repertoire-size bias correction applied to TCR pairs. To estimate false discovery rates, a later analysis permuted the HLA or CMV assignments 20 times. A later analysis grouped co-occurring TCRs with DBSCAN, adding TCRdist sequence similarity when clustering within HLA-allele-positive subsets. Repertoires with fewer than 30,000 or more than 120,000 public chains, plus five repertoires with anomalous nucleotide sharing, were excluded from co-occurrence clustering. TCRdb re-hosts the immuneACCESS table, in-frame sequences only. Its copies lack some clones; in the studies checked, an unresolved V gene accounts for under half of them, and the cause for the rest is not known. V, J and clone size are taken as reported in that table, and D and trimming were inferred from the DNA itself. The sample profile shows about 120,000 clones; roughly three fifths of them were found once. 9% to 10% of the sample rests with the top ten.

The germline V gene (reference sequence) sets CDR1 to SGHNT and CDR2 to YYREEE. The CDR3 has 16 amino acids, counting the end cysteine and phenylalanine. Only the CDR3 DNA stays, 48 bases, in frame from base 1. V trim: 4 bases; J trim: 7 bases; unmatched bases: 10. A note on this clone: Which antigen it targets is not known. Base qualities are not recorded, but no much larger clone differs from it by a single base.

The cohort was made up of 650 to 700 healthy bone marrow donors. All cohort members were sampled while nominally healthy, although unrecorded immune exposures were likely present. The donor tested CMV seropositive and was one of the 289 seropositive cohort members. Every donor gave a peripheral blood sample, and the peripheral blood mononuclear cells from that sample were used for TCR beta sequencing. The Qiagen DNeasy Blood Extraction Kit was used to extract genomic DNA from the blood cell samples. The clonotype originates from a man aged 35 to 55 in good health and CMV-seropositive. The chain uses TRBV5-4 and TRBJ2-1; 11 central nucleotides agree with TRBD2. Sequencing was performed on PBMCs. In nucleotide form, the sequence is TGTGCCAGCAGCCCGGAGGTAGCGGGAGGGCTAAATGAGCAGTTCTTC. Its translation is CASSPEVAGGLNEQFF. With the rest looked up from the reference TRBV5-4 and TRBJ2-1 genes rather than sequenced, the full variable domain is ETGVTQSPTHLIKTRGQQVTLRCSSQSGHNTVSWYQQALGQGPQFIFQYYREEENGRGNFPPRFSGLQFPNYSSELNVNALELDDSALYLCASSPEVAGGLNEQFFGPGTRLTVL.